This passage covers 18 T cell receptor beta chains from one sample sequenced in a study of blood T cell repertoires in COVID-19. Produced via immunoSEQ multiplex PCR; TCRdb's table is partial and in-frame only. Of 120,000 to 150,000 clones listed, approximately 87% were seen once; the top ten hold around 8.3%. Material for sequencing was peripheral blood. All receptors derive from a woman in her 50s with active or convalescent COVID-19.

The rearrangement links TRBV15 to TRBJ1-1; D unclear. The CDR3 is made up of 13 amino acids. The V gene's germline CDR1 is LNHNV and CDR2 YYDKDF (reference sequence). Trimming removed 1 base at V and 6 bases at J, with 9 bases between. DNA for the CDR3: TGTGCCACCAGCAGAGGATTGCAGGCTGAAGCTTTCTTT. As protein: CATSRGLQAEAFF.

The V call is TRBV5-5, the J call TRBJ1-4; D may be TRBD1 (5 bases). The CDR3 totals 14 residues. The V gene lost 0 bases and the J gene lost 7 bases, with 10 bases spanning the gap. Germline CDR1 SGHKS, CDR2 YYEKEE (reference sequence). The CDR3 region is CASSLEGEGEKLFF. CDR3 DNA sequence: TGTGCCAGCAGCTTGGAAGGGGAGGGTGAAAAACTGTTTTTT.

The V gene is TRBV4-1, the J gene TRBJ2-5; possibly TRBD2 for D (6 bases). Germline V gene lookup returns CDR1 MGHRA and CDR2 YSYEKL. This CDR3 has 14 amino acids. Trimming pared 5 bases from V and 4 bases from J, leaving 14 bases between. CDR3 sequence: CASSSSEVRETQYF. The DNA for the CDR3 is TGCGCCAGCAGCTCTAGCGAGGTGCGAGAGACCCAGTACTTC.

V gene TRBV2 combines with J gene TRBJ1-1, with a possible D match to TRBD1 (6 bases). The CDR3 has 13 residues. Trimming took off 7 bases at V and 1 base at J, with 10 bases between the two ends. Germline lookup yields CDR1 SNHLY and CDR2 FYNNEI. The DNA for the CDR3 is TGTGCCAGCACTCTACAGGGGAACACTGAAGCTTTCTTT. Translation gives CASTLQGNTEAFF. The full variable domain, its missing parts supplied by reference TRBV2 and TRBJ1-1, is EPEVTQTPSHQVTQMGQEVILRCVPISNHLYFYWYRQILGQKVEFLVSFYNNEISEKSEIFDDQFSVERPDGSNFTLKIRSTKLEDSAMYFCASTLQGNTEAFFGQGTRLTVV.

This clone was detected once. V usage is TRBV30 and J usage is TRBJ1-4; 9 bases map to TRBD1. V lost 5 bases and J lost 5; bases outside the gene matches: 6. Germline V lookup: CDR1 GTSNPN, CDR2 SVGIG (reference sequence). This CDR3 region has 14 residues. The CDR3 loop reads CAWDGGQGNEKLFF. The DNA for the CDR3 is TGTGCCTGGGATGGCGGACAGGGGAATGAAAAACTGTTTTTT.

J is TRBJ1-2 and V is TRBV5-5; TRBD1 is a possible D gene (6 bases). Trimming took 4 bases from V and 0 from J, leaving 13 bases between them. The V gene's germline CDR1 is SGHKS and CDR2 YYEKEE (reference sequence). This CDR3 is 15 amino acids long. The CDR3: CASSPIQGSNYGYTF. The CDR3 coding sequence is TGTGCCAGCAGCCCGATACAGGGCTCTAACTATGGCTACACCTTC.

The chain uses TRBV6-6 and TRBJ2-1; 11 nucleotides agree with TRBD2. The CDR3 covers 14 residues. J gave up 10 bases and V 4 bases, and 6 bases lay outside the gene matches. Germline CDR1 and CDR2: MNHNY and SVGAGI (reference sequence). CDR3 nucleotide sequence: TGTGCCAGCAGTTTGACTAGCGGGACTCGAGAGCAGTTCTTC. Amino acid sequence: CASSLTSGTREQFF.

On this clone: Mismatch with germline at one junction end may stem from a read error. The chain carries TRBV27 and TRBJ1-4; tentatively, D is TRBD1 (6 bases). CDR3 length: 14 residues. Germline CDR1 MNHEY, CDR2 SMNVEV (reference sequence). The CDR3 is CASSLGTTNEKLFF. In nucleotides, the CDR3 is TGTGCCAGCAGCCTCGGGACAACGAATGAAAAACTGTTTTTT.

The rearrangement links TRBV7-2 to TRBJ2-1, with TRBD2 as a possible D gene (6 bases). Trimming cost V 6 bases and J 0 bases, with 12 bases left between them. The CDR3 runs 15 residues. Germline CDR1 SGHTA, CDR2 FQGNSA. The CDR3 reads CASSRDSSSYNEQFF. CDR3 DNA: TGTGCCAGCAGTCGGGACTCAAGCTCCTACAATGAGCAGTTCTTC. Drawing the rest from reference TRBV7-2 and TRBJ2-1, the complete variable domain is GAGVSQSPSNKVTEKGKDVELRCDPISGHTALYWYRQSLGQGLEFLIYFQGNSAPDKSGLPSDRFSAERTGGSVSTLTIQRTQQEDSAVYLCASSRDSSSYNEQFFGPGTRLTVL.

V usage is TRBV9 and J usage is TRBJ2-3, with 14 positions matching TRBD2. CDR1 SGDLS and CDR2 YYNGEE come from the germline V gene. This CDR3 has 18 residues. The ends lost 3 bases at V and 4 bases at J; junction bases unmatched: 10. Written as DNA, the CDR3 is TGTGCCAGCAGCGCAACCGGGACTAGCGGGAGAAGGTCAGATACGCAGTATTTT. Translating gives CASSATGTSGRRSDTQYF.

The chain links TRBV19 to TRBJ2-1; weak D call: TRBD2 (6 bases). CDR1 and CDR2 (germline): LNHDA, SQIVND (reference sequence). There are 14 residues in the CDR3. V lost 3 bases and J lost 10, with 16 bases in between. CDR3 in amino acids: CASSMSRPAGEQFF. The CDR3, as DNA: TGTGCCAGTAGTATGAGTCGACCCGCGGGGGAGCAGTTCTTC.

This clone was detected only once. This CDR3 reads CASSGTGPFNEQYF. The CDR3, as DNA: TGCGCCAGCAGCGGTACAGGGCCATTCAACGAGCAGTACTTC. The chain joins TRBV5-1 to TRBJ2-7, with D maybe TRBD1 (6 bases). The length of the CDR3 is 14 residues. V was trimmed by 4 bases and J by 5 bases, leaving 16 bases between them. Germline CDR1 reads SGHRS; CDR2 reads YFSETQ.

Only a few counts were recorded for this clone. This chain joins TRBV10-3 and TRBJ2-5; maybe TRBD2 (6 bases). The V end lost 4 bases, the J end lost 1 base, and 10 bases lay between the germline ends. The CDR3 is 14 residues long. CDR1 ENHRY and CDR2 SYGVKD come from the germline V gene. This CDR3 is CAISVGGTQETQYF. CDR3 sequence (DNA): TGTGCCATCAGTGTGGGGGGAACCCAAGAGACCCAGTACTTC.

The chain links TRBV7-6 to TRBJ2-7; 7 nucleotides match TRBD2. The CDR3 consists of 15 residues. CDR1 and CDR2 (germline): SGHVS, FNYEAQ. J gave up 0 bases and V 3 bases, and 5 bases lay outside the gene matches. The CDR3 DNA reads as TGTGCCAGCAGCTTGGCGGGGGAGACCTCCTACGAGCAGTACTTC. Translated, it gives CASSLAGETSYEQYF.

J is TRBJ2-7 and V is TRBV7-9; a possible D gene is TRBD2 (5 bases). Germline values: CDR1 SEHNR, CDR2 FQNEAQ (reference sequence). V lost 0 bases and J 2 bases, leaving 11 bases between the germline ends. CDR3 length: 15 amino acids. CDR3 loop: CASSLAEKGAYEQYF. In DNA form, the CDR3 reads TGTGCCAGCAGCTTAGCGGAAAAGGGAGCCTACGAGCAGTACTTC. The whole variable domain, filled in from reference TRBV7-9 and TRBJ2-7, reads DTGVSQNPRHKITKRGQNVTFRCDPISEHNRLYWYRQTLGQGPEFLTYFQNEAQLEKSRLLSDRFSAERPKGSFSTLEIQRTEQGDSAMYLCASSLAEKGAYEQYFGPGTRLTVT.

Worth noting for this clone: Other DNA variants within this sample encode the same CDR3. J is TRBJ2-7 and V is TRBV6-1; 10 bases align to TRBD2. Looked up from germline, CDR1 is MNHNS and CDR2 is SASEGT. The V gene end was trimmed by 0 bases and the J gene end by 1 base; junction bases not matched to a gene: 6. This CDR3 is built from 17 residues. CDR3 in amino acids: CASSEAIAGGVSYEQYF. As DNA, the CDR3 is TGTGCCAGCAGTGAAGCGATAGCGGGGGGCGTATCCTACGAGCAGTACTTC.

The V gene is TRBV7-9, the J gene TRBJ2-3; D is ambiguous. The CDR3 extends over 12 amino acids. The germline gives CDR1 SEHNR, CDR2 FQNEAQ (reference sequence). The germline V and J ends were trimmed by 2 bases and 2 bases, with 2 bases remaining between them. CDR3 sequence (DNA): TGTGCCAGCAGCTTACTCACAGATACGCAGTATTTT. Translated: CASSLLTDTQYF.

As DNA, the CDR3 is TGTGCCTGGAGCAGGGGAGTGGGAGAGACCCAGTACTTC. This encodes CAWSRGVGETQYF. The chain uses TRBV30 and TRBJ2-5; tentative D call: TRBD1 (6 bases). The CDR3 is 13 residues long. Germline V gene sequence: CDR1 GTSNPN, CDR2 SVGIG (reference sequence). Trimming pared 3 bases from V and 4 bases from J, leaving 12 bases between.